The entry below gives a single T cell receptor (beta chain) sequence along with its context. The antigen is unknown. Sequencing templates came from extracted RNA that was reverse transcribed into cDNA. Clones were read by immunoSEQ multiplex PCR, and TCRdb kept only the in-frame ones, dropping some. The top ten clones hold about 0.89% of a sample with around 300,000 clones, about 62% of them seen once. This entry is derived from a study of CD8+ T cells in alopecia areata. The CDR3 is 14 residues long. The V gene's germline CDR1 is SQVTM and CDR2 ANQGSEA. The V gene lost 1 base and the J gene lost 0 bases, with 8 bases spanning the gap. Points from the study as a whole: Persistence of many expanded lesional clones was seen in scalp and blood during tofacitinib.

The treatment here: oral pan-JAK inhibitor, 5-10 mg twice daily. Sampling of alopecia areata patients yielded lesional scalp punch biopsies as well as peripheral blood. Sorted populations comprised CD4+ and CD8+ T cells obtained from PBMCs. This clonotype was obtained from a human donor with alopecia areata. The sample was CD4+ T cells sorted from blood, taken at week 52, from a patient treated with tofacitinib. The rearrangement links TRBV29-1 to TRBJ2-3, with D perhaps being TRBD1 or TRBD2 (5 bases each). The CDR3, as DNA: TGCAGCGTTGAAGGGGACGCTAGCACAGATACGCAGTATTTT. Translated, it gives CSVEGDASTDTQYF.